The 11 T cell receptor beta chains given below trace back to one sample, sequenced in a study of regulatory T cells in long-lasting Graves disease. Assembly of TCR beta libraries relied on iRepertoire HTBI primers together with Arm-PCR of CDR3 regions. One entry per CDR3 protein, called by TCRdb with MiXCR from the multiplex PCR reads. The sample lists roughly 500,000 distinct CDR3 sequences, roughly 13% occurring once. Time point of the sample: newly diagnosed GD, antithyroid drugs for less than 3 months. RNA from PBMCs was the source of the TCR library. These data also formed part of another study, on T cells in Graves' hyperthyroidism and ophthalmopathy.

The sequences come from peripheral blood mononuclear cells (PBMCs), collected at new diagnosis, from a patient treated with antithyroid drugs. The receptors stem from a man aged 25-45 years with Graves disease.

The chain employs TRBV12-3 or TRBV12-4 and TRBJ2-4; D uncertain. This CDR3 is 16 amino acids long. The germline V and J ends were trimmed by 3 bases and 3 bases, with 15 bases remaining between them. CDR3 loop: CASSFSARNDKNIQYF. DNA of the CDR3: TGTGCCAGCAGTTTTAGTGCGAGGAACGACAAAAACATTCAGTACTTC.

Comment on this clonotype: It may be a read error: a sequence one base away is much more abundant. This chain links TRBV5-6 with TRBJ2-3; D is ambiguous. Germline lookup yields CDR1 SGHDT and CDR2 YYEEEE. Between the trimmed V and J ends, which lost 2 bases and 5 bases, there was a span of 15 bases. The CDR3 length is 15 residues. CDR3 coding DNA: TGTGCCAGCAGCTTACAGTTGCCAAGGGAAGATACGCAGTATTTT. As protein: CASSLQLPREDTQYF.

This clonotype has a handful of counts. This rearrangement joins TRBV5-1 to TRBJ2-5, with 9 bases fitting TRBD1. From germline, CDR1 is SGHRS and CDR2 YFSETQ. After removal of 6 bases from V and 1 base from J, the junction contained 7 bases not matched to a gene. CDR3 length: 15 amino acids. The CDR3 nucleotides read TGCGCCAGCAATAGGGGGGACAGGGTCCAAGAGACCCAGTACTTC. Protein sequence: CASNRGDRVQETQYF.

The gene calls are TRBV6-1 and TRBJ1-4; perhaps TRBD1 as D (5 bases). The V and J ends lost 5 bases and 8 bases respectively, with 12 bases between them. Per germline, CDR1 MNHNS and CDR2 SASEGT. The length of the CDR3 is 13 residues. The CDR3 nucleotides are TGTGCCAGCAGTCGCGGGACCGTCGAAAAACTGTTTTTT. It is translated as CASSRGTVEKLFF.

In this sample, this clonotype turned up a few times. The chain carries TRBV4-1 and TRBJ2-7; 7 bases match TRBD2. The germline gives CDR1 MGHRA, CDR2 YSYEKL. The CDR3 consists of 14 residues. V dropped 4 bases and J dropped 7; count of bases not matched to a gene: 10. This CDR3 is CASSPSREGWEQYF. The CDR3 DNA follows: TGCGCCAGCAGCCCTTCGAGGGAGGGGTGGGAGCAGTACTTC.

Worth noting for this clonotype: This may arise from a read error, as a much more abundant clone is one base away. The CDR3: CASSWGRSVNDEQCF. The CDR3 DNA reads as TGTGCCAGCTCCTGGGGAAGGAGCGTAAATGACGAGCAGTGCTTC. The chain employs TRBV18 and TRBJ2-7; the D is unclear. CDR1 is KGHSH, CDR2 LQKENI, per germline. The CDR3 runs to 15 residues.

This clonotype was counted many times. The rearrangement links TRBV6-2 or TRBV6-3 to TRBJ2-1; TRBD2 aligns across 7 bases. The CDR3 has 14 residues. In germline, CDR1 is MNHEY, CDR2 SVGEGT. The CDR3 region is CATLPKREAVEQFF. Written as DNA, the CDR3 is TGTGCGACCTTACCGAAGCGGGAAGCAGTCGAGCAGTTCTTC.

This clonotype was counted at least ten times. The V and J genes are TRBV6-1 and TRBJ2-7; TRBD1 matches at 7 bases. Germline lookup yields CDR1 MNHNS and CDR2 SASEGT. With 6 bases clipped from V and 5 bases from J, the junction kept 10 bases outside the gene matches. There are 14 residues in the CDR3. The CDR3 sequence is CASSKQGMSDEQYF. In DNA form, the CDR3 reads TGTGCCAGCAGCAAACAGGGGATGTCGGACGAGCAGTACTTC.

The sample holds many counts of this clonotype. This rearrangement joins TRBV19 to TRBJ1-2; D is unresolved. V gave up 7 bases and J gave up 13 bases, with 19 bases separating them. Germline values: CDR1 LNHDA, CDR2 SQIVND (reference sequence). This CDR3 is built from 12 residues. The CDR3 coding sequence is TGTGCCAGTACCGCAGGAGGCAGGAGCTGCACCTTC. The encoded protein is CASTAGGRSCTF.

This clonotype has ten or more counts. The V call is TRBV7-9, the J call TRBJ1-1; D unresolved. V dropped 5 bases and J dropped 9 bases, with 13 bases sitting between them. Germline CDR1 SEHNR, CDR2 FQNEAQ (reference sequence). The CDR3 runs to 12 residues. This chain's CDR3 is CASSEDGRKAFF. In DNA form, the CDR3 reads TGTGCCAGCAGCGAAGATGGACGAAAAGCTTTCTTT.

This clonotype has a handful of counts. As DNA, the CDR3 is TGTGCCAGCTCCAACGGGGGGATAGTTGACGAGCAGTACTTC. Protein: CASSNGGIVDEQYF. V usage is TRBV7-9 and J usage is TRBJ2-7, with TRBD2 matching 7 bases. Per the germline V gene, CDR1 is SEHNR and CDR2 is FQNEAQ (reference sequence). The CDR3 consists of 14 residues. With V trimmed by 8 bases and J by 5 bases, 12 bases remained unmatched.